One and the same sample provided the 24 T cell receptor beta chains below, sequenced in a study of T cells in Graves' hyperthyroidism and ophthalmopathy. TCR beta CDR3 sequences were amplified from RNA transcripts. The TCR CDR3 was amplified in a first-round RT-PCR using the HTBI primer set. Via MiXCR, TCRdb re-called the multiplex PCR reads, giving one row per CDR3 protein. Of approximately 620,000 distinct CDR3 sequences in the sample, approximately 15% were seen once. Sequencing was carried out using blood. The receptor source for this set is a woman between 25 and 40 years old with Graves' hyperthyroidism that later progressed to Graves' ophthalmopathy.

In this sample, this clonotype turned up many times. The V call is TRBV9, the J call TRBJ2-7; TRBD2 aligns across 7 bases. V shed 0 bases, J shed 3 bases, and the junction held 3 bases outside the gene matches. This CDR3 comprises 14 residues. Germline CDR1 and CDR2: SGDLS and YYNGEE. The CDR3 protein is CASSVGGSLYEQYF. The CDR3 coding sequence is TGTGCCAGCAGCGTAGGCGGGAGTCTCTACGAGCAGTACTTC.

This clonotype was detected a few times. One base away lies a much larger clone, so this may be a sequencing read error. The chain is built from TRBV18 and TRBJ1-4; TRBD1 is a possible D gene (5 bases). Germline CDR1 reads KGHSH; CDR2 reads LQKENI. The CDR3 has 17 residues. Trimming left V 2 bases short and J 0 bases short, with 13 bases between. The CDR3 DNA reads TGTGCCAGCTCACCAACCGGGGCCCTGGCAACTAATGAAAAACTGTTTTTT. Translated, it gives CASSPTGALATNEKLFF.

This clonotype has just a few counts. V gene TRBV19 combines with J gene TRBJ1-2; 8 nucleotides match TRBD1. This CDR3 has 16 residues. The germline V gene has CDR1 LNHDA and CDR2 SQIVND (reference sequence). V lost 2 bases and J lost 1; bases outside the gene matches: 6. CDR3 residues: CASSITSGQVNYGYTF. CDR3 bases: TGTGCCAGTAGTATAACCTCGGGACAGGTTAACTATGGCTACACCTTC. The variable domain in full, with the rest retrieved from reference TRBV19 and TRBJ1-2, is DGGITQSPKYLFRKEGQNVTLSCEQNLNHDAMYWYRQDPGQGLRLIYYSQIVNDFQKGDIAEGYSVSREKKESFPLTVTSAQKNPTAFYLCASSITSGQVNYGYTFGSGTRLTVV.

About this clonotype: A read error may explain this, as a much larger clone is one base away. This chain joins TRBV11-2 and TRBJ1-4; unclear D gene. Trimming stripped 1 base from V and 7 bases from J, with 13 bases between. Germline CDR1 is SGHAT and CDR2 is FQNNGV. There are 15 residues in the CDR3. CDR3 region: CASSLVAQPSEKLFF. CDR3 DNA sequence: TGTGCCAGCAGCTTAGTTGCACAGCCTAGTGAAAAACTGTTTTTT.

This clonotype was seen at least ten times. The rearrangement joins TRBV27 to TRBJ2-1; D ambiguous. Germline V gives CDR1 MNHEY, CDR2 SMNVEV (reference sequence). The CDR3 totals 12 residues. Trimming left V 7 bases short and J 10 bases short, with 14 bases between. As DNA, the CDR3 is TGTGCCAGCACTCGGTCGGACCACGAGCAGTTCTTC. Translation gives CASTRSDHEQFF.

This chain uses TRBV11-3 with TRBJ1-2; D is unresolved. Germline assignment: CDR1 SGHNT and CDR2 YENEEA. The ends were cut back, 1 base at V and 6 bases at J, with 15 bases in the middle. The CDR3 is made up of 15 amino acids. DNA of the CDR3: TGTGCCAGCAGCTTAGGGCGGGTCGGGGTGGATGGCTACACCTTC. This encodes CASSLGRVGVDGYTF.

This clonotype was seen many times. The gene calls are TRBV7-2 and TRBJ2-3; 7 bases are shared with TRBD2. After removal of 8 bases from V and 2 bases from J, the junction contained 13 bases not matched to a gene. CDR1 and CDR2 from the germline V gene are SGHTA and FQGNSA. The CDR3 has 16 residues. The DNA of the CDR3 is TGTGCCAGCTCCCCTTGGGAGGGACTCTACACAGATACGCAGTATTTT. Its translation: CASSPWEGLYTDTQYF.

In this sample, this clonotype turned up many times. This chain links TRBV10-3 with TRBJ1-2, with D perhaps matching TRBD1 (5 bases). The CDR3 is 12 residues long. Germline V gene data show CDR1 as ENHRY and CDR2 as SYGVKD. The germline V and J ends were trimmed by 6 bases and 7 bases, with 12 bases remaining between them. In nucleotides, the CDR3 is TGTGCCATCAGCCAGGGTGAGGTTGGCTACACCTTC. This encodes CAISQGEVGYTF.

This sequence joins TRBV5-1 and TRBJ1-6, with 8 bases matching TRBD1. Germline values: CDR1 SGHRS, CDR2 YFSETQ. Unmatched junction bases numbered 10, after V lost 0 bases and J lost 11 bases. CDR3 length: 16 residues. CDR3 residues: CASSLETGGSGAPLHF. In DNA, the CDR3 is TGCGCCAGCAGCTTGGAAACAGGGGGAAGTGGAGCACCCCTCCACTTT.

This clonotype has a count of ten or more. V is TRBV7-3 and J is TRBJ2-6, with D hard to call. This CDR3 is 18 amino acids long. Germline CDR1 SGHTA, CDR2 FQGTGA. Trimming stripped 5 bases from V and 4 bases from J, with 21 bases between. CDR3 sequence reads: CASSQRLSPLSGANVLTF. DNA for the CDR3: TGTGCCAGCAGCCAACGACTTTCCCCCCTCTCCGGGGCCAACGTCCTGACTTTC.

This rearrangement joins TRBV13 to TRBJ2-7; D is possibly TRBD2 (5 bases). This CDR3 has 14 residues. Germline assignment: CDR1 PRHDT and CDR2 FYEKMQ (reference sequence). V shed 1 base and J shed 1 base, with 8 bases lying between them. CDR3 region: CASSLERQSYEQYF. The DNA of the CDR3 is TGTGCCAGCAGCTTAGAGCGGCAATCCTACGAGCAGTACTTC.

Concerning this clonotype itself: One base away lies a much larger clone, so this may be a sequencing read error. This chain uses TRBV18 with TRBJ2-3, with D perhaps matching TRBD1 or TRBD2 (5 bases each). The CDR3 extends over 13 amino acids. The ends were cut back, 6 bases at V and 5 bases at J, with 12 bases in the middle. Germline V lookup: CDR1 KGHSH, CDR2 LQKENI. The CDR3 nucleotides are TGTGCCAGCTCGCAAGGGGAGATAGATACGCAGTATTTT. Its translation: CASSQGEIDTQYF.

The chain couples TRBV5-1 to TRBJ2-5; D is unresolved. Germline V gene sequence: CDR1 SGHRS, CDR2 YFSETQ. The CDR3 is made up of 14 amino acids. V was cut by 4 bases and J by 2 bases, with 12 bases left in between. The CDR3 coding sequence is TGCGCCAGCAGCCCTCGCCACTTACAAGAGACCCAGTACTTC. It encodes CASSPRHLQETQYF.

The chain uses TRBV4-1 and TRBJ2-7; D is undetermined. The CDR3 runs 14 residues. The germline gives CDR1 MGHRA, CDR2 YSYEKL. V was cut by 3 bases and J by 3 bases, with 12 bases left in between. CDR3 amino acids: CASSQEYDIYEQYF. The CDR3 DNA sequence: TGCGCCAGCAGCCAGGAATATGACATCTACGAGCAGTACTTC.

In this sample, this clonotype turned up many times. The chain couples TRBV28 to TRBJ1-5; 8 positions match TRBD1. Germline CDR1 is MDHEN and CDR2 is SYDVKM. The J segment lost 2 bases and the V segment lost 6 bases, leaving 6 bases of the junction unmatched. There are 15 residues in the CDR3. CDR3 DNA sequence: TGTGCCAGCAGCCCCCGGGACAGGCGCAATCAGCCCCAGCATTTT. Its protein product is CASSPRDRRNQPQHF.

This chain links TRBV6-5 with TRBJ1-1; D gene ambiguous. Germline V CDR1 and CDR2: MNHEY, SVGAGI. Between the trimmed V and J ends, which lost 2 bases and 10 bases, there was a span of 11 bases. CDR3 length: 12 amino acids. Written as DNA, the CDR3 is TGTGCCAGCAGTTACAACGAGCTGGCAGCTTTCTTT. Its translation: CASSYNELAAFF.

This clonotype was recorded at least ten times. V and J are TRBV27 and TRBJ2-7, with D possibly matching TRBD1 (6 bases). Germline-derived CDR1 and CDR2 are MNHEY and SMNVEV (reference sequence). CDR3 length: 13 residues. Trimming cost V 6 bases and J 5 bases, with 14 bases left between them. The DNA of the CDR3 is TGTGCCAGCAGGGAGAACAGGGCAAACGAGCAGTACTTC. It encodes CASRENRANEQYF.

This clonotype occurred many times. The genes are TRBV28 and TRBJ2-3; 10 bases are a match to TRBD2. Germline loops: CDR1 MDHEN, CDR2 SYDVKM. J lost 4 bases, V lost 7 bases, and 8 bases had no gene match. This CDR3 spans 15 amino acids. The CDR3 DNA reads TGTGCCAGCAATCCTAGCGGGAGAGGCTCAGATACGCAGTATTTT. Translated: CASNPSGRGSDTQYF. The full variable domain, with the rest looked up from reference TRBV28 and TRBJ2-3, is DVKVTQSSRYLVKRTGEKVFLECVQDMDHENMFWYRQDPGLGLRLIYFSYDVKMKEKGDIPEGYSVSREKKERFSLILESASTNQTSMYLCASNPSGRGSDTQYFGPGTRLTVL.

This clonotype was recorded at least ten times. The CDR3 DNA follows: TGTGCCAGCAGTGAAGCGGGATGGGGTGAAGCAGATACGCAGTATTTT. It yields the protein CASSEAGWGEADTQYF. The V and J genes are TRBV6-1 and TRBJ2-3; D not resolved. This CDR3 is 16 amino acids long. Per germline, CDR1 MNHNS and CDR2 SASEGT. V lost 0 bases and J 4 bases, leaving 14 bases between the germline ends.

Many counts were recorded for this clonotype. V and J are TRBV10-3 and TRBJ1-1; D uncertain. Germline assignment: CDR1 ENHRY and CDR2 SYGVKD. CDR3 length equals 14 residues. V dropped 4 bases and J dropped 4 bases, with 13 bases sitting between them. The CDR3 nucleotides are TGTGCCATCAGTGTGCAGACTCCGAGCACTGAAGCTTTCTTT. Protein product: CAISVQTPSTEAFF.

This clonotype was seen many times. V and J are TRBV6-1 and TRBJ1-5, with a weak D call TRBD1 (6 bases). Germline values: CDR1 MNHNS, CDR2 SASEGT. Trimming removed 2 bases from V and 7 bases from J, with 15 bases in between. CDR3 length equals 15 residues. The CDR3 DNA reads TGTGCCAGCAGTGAAAGAGGCGGGGGCATCCAGCCCCAGCATTTT. Amino acids: CASSERGGGIQPQHF.

Many counts were recorded for this clonotype. V and J are TRBV12-3 or TRBV12-4 and TRBJ2-1; D remains unclear. The CDR3 extends over 11 amino acids. The germline V and J ends were trimmed by 3 bases and 10 bases, with 7 bases remaining between them. The CDR3 region has the DNA TGTGCCAGCAGTTTCGATAGCGAGCAGTTCTTC. Residues: CASSFDSEQFF.

This clonotype was picked up many times. The CDR3 DNA is TGTGCCAGCACGGCGTTGGGCGGGAGTGACATTCAGTACTTC. Translating gives CASTALGGSDIQYF. V and J are TRBV28 and TRBJ2-4; TRBD2 agrees at 7 bases. This CDR3 region has 14 residues. Germline V gives CDR1 MDHEN, CDR2 SYDVKM. Unmatched junction bases numbered 11, after V lost 7 bases and J lost 8 bases.

In regard to this clonotype: At one end, the junction sequence differs from germline, possibly due to a read error. The chain links TRBV20-1 to TRBJ2-7; a possible D gene is TRBD1 (5 bases). The CDR3 contains 11 residues. CDR1 and CDR2 from the germline V gene are DFQATT and SNEGSKA (reference sequence). In DNA, the CDR3 is TGCGGTGCACTCACAGGCTACGAGCAGTACTTC. It encodes CGALTGYEQYF.